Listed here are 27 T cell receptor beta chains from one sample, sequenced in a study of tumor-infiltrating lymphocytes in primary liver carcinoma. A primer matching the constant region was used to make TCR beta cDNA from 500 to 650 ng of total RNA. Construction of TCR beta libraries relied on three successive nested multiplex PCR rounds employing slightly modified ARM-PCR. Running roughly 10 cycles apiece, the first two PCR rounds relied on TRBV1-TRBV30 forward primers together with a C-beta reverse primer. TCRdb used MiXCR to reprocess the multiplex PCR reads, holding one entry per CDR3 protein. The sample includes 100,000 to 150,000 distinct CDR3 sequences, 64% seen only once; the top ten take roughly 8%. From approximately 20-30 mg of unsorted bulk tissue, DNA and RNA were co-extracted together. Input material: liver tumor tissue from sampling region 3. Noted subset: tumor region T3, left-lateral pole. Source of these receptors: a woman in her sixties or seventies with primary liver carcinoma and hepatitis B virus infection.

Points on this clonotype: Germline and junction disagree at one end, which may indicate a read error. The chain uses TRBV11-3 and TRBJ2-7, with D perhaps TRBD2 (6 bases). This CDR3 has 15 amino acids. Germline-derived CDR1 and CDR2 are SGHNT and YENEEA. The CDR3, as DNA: TGTGCCAGCAGTCCGAACCCGGGAGCGGCCTACGATCAGTACTTC. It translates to CASSPNPGAAYDQYF.

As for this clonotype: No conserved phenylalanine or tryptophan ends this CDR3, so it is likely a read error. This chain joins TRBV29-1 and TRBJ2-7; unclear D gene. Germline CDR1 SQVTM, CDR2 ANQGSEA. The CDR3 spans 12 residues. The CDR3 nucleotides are TGCATCGTTGAAGACAAAGGCTGCGAGCAGTACCTC. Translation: CIVEDKGCEQYL.

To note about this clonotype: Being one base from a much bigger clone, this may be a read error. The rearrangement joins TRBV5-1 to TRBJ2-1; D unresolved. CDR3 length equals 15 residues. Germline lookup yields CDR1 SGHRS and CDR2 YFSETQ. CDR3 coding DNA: TGCGCCAGCAGCTTGGAGGACGGAGCGATAGATGATCAGTTCTTC. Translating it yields CASSLEDGAIDDQFF.

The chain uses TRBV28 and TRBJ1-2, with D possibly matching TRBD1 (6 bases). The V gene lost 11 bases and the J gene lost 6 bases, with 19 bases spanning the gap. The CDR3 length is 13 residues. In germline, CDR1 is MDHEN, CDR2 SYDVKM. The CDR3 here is CAVWGGRVDGYTF. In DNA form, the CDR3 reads TGTGCCGTATGGGGGGGCAGGGTCGATGGCTACACCTTC.

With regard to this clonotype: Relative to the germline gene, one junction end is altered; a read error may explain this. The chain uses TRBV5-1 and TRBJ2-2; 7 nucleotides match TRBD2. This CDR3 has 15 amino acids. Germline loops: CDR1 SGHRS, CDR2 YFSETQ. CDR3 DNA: TGCGCCAGCAGCTTGGACGGGAGGACCACCTGGGAGCTGTTTTTT. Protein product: CASSLDGRTTWELFF.

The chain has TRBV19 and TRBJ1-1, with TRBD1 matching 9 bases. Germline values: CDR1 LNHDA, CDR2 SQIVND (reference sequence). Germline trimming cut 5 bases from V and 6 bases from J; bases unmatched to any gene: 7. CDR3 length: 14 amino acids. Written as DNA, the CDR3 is TGTGCCAGTAGTGACAGGGGGAAGGTCGCTGAAGCTTTCTTT. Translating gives CASSDRGKVAEAFF.

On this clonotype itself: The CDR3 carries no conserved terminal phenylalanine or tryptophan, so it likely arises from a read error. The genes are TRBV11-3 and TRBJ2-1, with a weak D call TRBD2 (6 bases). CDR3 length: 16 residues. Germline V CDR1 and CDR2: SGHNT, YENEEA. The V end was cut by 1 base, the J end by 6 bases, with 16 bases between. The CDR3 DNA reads TGTGCCAGCAGCTTAGTGGGGGGTTTAATGTCCAATGAGCAGTTCTTA. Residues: CASSLVGGLMSNEQFL.

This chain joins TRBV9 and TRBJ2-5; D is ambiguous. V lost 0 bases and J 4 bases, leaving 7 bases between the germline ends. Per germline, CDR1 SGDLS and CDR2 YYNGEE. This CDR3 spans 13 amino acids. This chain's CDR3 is CASSVARPETQYF. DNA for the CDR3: TGTGCCAGCAGCGTAGCCCGACCAGAGACCCAGTACTTC.

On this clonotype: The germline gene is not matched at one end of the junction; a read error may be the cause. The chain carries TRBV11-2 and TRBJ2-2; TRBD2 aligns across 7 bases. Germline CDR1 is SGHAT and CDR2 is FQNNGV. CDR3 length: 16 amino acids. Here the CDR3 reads CASSFRLSGDAGELFF. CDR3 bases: TGTGCCAGTAGCTTCCGACTATCGGGAGATGCGGGGGAGCTGTTTTTC.

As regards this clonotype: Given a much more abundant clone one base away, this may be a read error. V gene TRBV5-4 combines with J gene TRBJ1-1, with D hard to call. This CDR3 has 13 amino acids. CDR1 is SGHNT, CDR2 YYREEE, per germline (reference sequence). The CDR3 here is CVSSLVQNTEAFF. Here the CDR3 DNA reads TGTGTCAGCAGCTTGGTGCAGAACACTGAAGCTTTCTTT.

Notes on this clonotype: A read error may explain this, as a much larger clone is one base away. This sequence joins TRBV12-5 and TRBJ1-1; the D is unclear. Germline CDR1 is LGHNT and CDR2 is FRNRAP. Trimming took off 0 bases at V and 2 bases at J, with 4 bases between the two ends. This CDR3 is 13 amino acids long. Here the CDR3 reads CASGLVTNTEAFF. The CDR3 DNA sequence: TGTGCTAGTGGTTTGGTGACAAACACTGAAGCTTTCTTT. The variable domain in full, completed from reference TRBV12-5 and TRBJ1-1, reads DARVTQTPRHKVTEMGQEVTMRCQPILGHNTVFWYRQTMMQGLELLAYFRNRAPLDDSGMPKDRFSAEMPDATLATLKIQPSEPRDSAVYFCASGLVTNTEAFFGQGTRLTVV.

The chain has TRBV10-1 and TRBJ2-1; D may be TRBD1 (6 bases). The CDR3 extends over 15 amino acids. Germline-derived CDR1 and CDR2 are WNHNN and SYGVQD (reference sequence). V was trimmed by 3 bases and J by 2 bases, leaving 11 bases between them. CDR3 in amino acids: CASSEGQSAYNEQFF. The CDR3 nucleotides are TGCGCCAGCAGTGAAGGACAGTCCGCCTACAATGAGCAGTTCTTC.

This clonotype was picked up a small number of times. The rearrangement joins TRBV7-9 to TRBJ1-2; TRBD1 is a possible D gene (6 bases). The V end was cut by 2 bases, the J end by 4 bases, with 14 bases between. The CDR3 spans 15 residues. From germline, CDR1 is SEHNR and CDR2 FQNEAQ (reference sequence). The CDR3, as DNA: TGTGCCAGCAGCTTAAGGGACACGGTTATCTATGGCTACACCTTC. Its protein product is CASSLRDTVIYGYTF. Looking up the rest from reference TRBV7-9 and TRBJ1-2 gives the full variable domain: DTGVSQNPRHKITKRGQNVTFRCDPISEHNRLYWYRQTLGQGPEFLTYFQNEAQLEKSRLLSDRFSAERPKGSFSTLEIQRTEQGDSAMYLCASSLRDTVIYGYTFGSGTRLTVV.

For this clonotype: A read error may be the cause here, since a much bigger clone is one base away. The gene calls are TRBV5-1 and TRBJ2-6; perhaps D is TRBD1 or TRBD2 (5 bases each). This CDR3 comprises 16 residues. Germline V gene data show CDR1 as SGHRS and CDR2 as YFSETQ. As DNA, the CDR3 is TGCGCCAGAAGCTTGGGGGACGGGGCTGGGGCCAACGTCCTGACTTTC. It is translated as CARSLGDGAGANVLTF. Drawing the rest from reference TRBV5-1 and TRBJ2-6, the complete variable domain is KAGVTQTPRYLIKTRGQQVTLSCSPISGHRSVSWYQQTPGQGLQFLFEYFSETQRNKGNFPGRFSGRQFSNSRSEMNVSTLELGDSALYLCARSLGDGAGANVLTFGAGSRLTVL.

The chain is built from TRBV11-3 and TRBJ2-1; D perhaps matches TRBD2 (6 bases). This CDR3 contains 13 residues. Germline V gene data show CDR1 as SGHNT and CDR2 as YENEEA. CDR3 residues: CASCGERGREQFF. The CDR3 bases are TGTGCAAGCTGCGGGGAAAGGGGACGTGAGCAGTTCTTC.

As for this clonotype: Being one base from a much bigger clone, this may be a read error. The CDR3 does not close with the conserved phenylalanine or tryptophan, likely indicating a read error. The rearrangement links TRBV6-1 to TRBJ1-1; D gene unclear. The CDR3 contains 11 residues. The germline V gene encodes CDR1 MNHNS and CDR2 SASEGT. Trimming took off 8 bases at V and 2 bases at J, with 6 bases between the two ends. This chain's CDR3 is CASEGNTEAFI. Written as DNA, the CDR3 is TGTGCCAGCGAGGGTAACACTGAAGCTTTCATT.

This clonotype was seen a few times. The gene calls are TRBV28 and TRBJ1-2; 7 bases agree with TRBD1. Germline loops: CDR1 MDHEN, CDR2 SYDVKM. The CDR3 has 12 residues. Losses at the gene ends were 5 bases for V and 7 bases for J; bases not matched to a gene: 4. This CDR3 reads CASSPDRAGYTF. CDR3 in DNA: TGTGCCAGCAGTCCCGACAGGGCTGGCTACACCTTC.

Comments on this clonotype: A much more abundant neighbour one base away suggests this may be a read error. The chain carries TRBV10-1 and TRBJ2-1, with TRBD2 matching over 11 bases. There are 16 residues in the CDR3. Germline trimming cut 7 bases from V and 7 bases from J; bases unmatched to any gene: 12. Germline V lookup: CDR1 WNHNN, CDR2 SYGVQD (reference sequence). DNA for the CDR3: TGCGCCAGCAATGACCCCGGGACTAGCGGCTTTAATGAGCAGTTCTTC. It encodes CASNDPGTSGFNEQFF.

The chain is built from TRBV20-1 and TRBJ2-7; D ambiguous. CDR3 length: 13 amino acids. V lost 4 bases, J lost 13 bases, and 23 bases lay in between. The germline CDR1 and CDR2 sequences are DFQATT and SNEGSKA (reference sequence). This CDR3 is CSATLQGWSSSYF. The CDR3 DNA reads TGCAGTGCTACCCTCCAAGGGTGGTCCTCGAGTTACTTC.

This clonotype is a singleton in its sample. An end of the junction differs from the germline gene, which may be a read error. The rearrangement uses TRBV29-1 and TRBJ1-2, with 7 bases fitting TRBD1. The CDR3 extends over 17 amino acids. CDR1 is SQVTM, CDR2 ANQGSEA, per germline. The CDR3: CSVEVAGQRGGGYGYIF. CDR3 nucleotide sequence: TGCAGCGTTGAAGTCGCGGGGCAAAGAGGGGGCGGCTATGGCTACATCTTC.

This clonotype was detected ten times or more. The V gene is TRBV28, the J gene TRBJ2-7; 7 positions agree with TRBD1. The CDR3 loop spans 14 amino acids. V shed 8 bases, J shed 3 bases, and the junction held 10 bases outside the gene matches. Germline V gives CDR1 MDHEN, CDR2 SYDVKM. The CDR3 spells CASLPGDRVYEQYF. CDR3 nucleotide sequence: TGTGCCAGCCTACCCGGGGACAGAGTCTACGAGCAGTACTTC.

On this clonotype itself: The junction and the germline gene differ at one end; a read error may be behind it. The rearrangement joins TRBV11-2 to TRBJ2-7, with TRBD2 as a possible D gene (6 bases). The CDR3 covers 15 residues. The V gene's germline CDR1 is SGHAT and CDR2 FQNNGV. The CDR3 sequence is CAGSLLLATSYEQYF. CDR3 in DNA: TGTGCCGGCAGCTTACTCCTAGCGACCTCATACGAGCAGTACTTC.

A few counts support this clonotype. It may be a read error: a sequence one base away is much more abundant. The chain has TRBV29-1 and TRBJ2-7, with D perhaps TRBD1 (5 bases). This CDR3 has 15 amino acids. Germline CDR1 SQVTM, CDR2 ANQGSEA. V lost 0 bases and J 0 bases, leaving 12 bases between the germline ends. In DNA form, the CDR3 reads TGCAGCGTTGAAGATCCGTTTGACAGCTCCTACGAGCAGTACTTC. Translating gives CSVEDPFDSSYEQYF.

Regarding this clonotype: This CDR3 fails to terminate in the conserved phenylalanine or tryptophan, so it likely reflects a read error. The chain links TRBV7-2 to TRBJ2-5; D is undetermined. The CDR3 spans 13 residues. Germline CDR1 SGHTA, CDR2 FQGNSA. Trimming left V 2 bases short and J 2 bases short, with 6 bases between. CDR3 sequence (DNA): TGTGCCAGCAGCTTAAGTTGGCAAGAGACCCAGTACCTC. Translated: CASSLSWQETQYL.

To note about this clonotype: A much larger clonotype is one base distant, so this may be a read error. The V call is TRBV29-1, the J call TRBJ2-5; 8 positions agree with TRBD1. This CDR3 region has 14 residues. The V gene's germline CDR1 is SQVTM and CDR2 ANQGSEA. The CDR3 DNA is TGCAGCGTTGAAACCGGACAGGGCCAAGTGACCCAGTACTTC. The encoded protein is CSVETGQGQVTQYF.

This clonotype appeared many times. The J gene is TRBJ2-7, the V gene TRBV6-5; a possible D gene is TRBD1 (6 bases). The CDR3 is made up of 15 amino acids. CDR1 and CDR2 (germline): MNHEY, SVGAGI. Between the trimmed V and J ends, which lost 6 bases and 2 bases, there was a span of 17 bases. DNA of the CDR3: TGTGCCAGCAGCCTTGACAGGTTGGTCCCCTACGAGCAGTACTTC. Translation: CASSLDRLVPYEQYF.

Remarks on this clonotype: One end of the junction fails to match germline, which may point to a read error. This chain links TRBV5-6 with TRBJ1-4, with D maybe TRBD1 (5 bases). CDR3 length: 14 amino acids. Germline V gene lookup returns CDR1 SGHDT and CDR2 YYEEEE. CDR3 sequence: CASSLVGDDEELLF. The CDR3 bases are TGTGCTAGCAGCTTGGTAGGGGACGATGAAGAACTGCTTTTT.